Included here is one T cell receptor (beta chain) sequence, with context. What it recognizes is unknown. This entry comes from a study of cytomegalovirus exposure and HLA in healthy donors. Donors counted as nominally healthy when sampled, yet unrecorded immune exposures were likely. The CDR3 is made up of 12 amino acids. With 11 bases removed from V and 11 bases from J, the gap between germline ends came to 19 bases. Per germline, CDR1 SNHLY and CDR2 FYNNEI. In the PCR, 60 Vbeta and 13 Jbeta primers were used. Method: immunoSEQ multiplex PCR; TCRdb's copy keeps in-frame clones and lacks some. The sample lists about 130,000 clones, around 80% occurring once. Points from the study as a whole: In a later analysis, a missense DCLRE1C variant was linked to TCR beta V- and J-gene trimming. Several of the most significant clusters were apparently associated with common viral pathogens in a later analysis. A previous analysis found most TCR beta V segments productive roughly 90% or roughly 30% of the time.

The source of this sequence is a female donor in good health and CMV-seronegative. The sample comprised PBMCs. The V and J genes are TRBV2 and TRBJ1-5; D perhaps matches TRBD1 (5 bases). The CDR3 DNA sequence: TGTGCCTCCCGGGACGGGGGTACCGCCCAGCATTTT. As protein: CASRDGGTAQHF.